The 14 T cell receptor beta chains presented below share a single source sample, sequenced in a study of T-cell reconstitution after alpha-beta-depleted transplantation in children. Unique molecular identifiers were built into the TCRbeta library. TCRdb used MiXCR to reprocess the PCR reads, holding one entry per CDR3 protein. The table lists hundreds of thousands of distinct CDR3 sequences, 10% to 15% of them singletons. Sequenced here: PBMCs, mostly from graft donor cells, sampled 360 days after TCRalphabeta/CD19-depleted stem cell transplant. The source is a male patient between 10 and 17 years old who had a stem cell transplant for acute myeloid leukemia, so the T cells may come from the graft donor.

This clonotype was picked up many times. The rearrangement joins TRBV14 to TRBJ2-7; D uncertain. The germline gives CDR1 SGHDN, CDR2 FVKESK. Trimming cost V 5 bases and J 2 bases, with 4 bases left between them. CDR3 length: 11 amino acids. The DNA for the CDR3 is TGTGCCAGCAGCGTTACCTACGAGCAGTACTTC. It specifies CASSVTYEQYF.

This chain joins TRBV28 and TRBJ2-3, with 8 bases lining up with TRBD2. In germline, CDR1 is MDHEN, CDR2 SYDVKM. Trimming cost V 0 bases and J 3 bases; bases outside gene matches: 14. The CDR3 length is 19 residues. CDR3 sequence: CASSLWKAGREVGTDTQYF. CDR3 coding DNA: TGTGCCAGCAGTTTATGGAAGGCAGGGCGGGAGGTTGGGACAGATACGCAGTATTTT.

This clonotype was seen repeatedly, ten times or more. This chain uses TRBV18 with TRBJ2-4, with TRBD2 matching over 15 bases. The trim removed 2 bases at V and 0 bases at J, leaving 5 bases unmatched. The CDR3 is 19 amino acids. Germline V lookup: CDR1 KGHSH, CDR2 LQKENI. For the CDR3, the DNA is TGTGCCAGCTCACCAGAGGGACTAGCGGGAGGAGGAGCCAAAAACATTCAGTACTTC. This encodes CASSPEGLAGGGAKNIQYF.

The chain recombines TRBV27 with TRBJ2-7; possible D gene TRBD2, 7 bases. The CDR3 spans 16 residues. The ends were cut back, 0 bases at V and 6 bases at J, with 18 bases in the middle. The V gene's germline CDR1 is MNHEY and CDR2 SMNVEV (reference sequence). The CDR3 coding sequence is TGTGCCAGCAGTTTATCATTGAGTTGGGGGGGCGCCGAGCAGTACTTC. This gives the protein CASSLSLSWGGAEQYF.

In this sample, this clonotype turned up a few times. The rearrangement uses TRBV7-9 and TRBJ1-1; D unclear. The CDR3 totals 13 residues. Germline V CDR1 and CDR2: SEHNR, FQNEAQ (reference sequence). V lost 2 bases to trimming and J lost 1 base, with 5 bases between them. The CDR3 coding sequence is TGTGCCAGCAGCTTACACCCGAACACTGAAGCTTTCTTT. This encodes CASSLHPNTEAFF.

A few counts support this clonotype. V is TRBV29-1 and J is TRBJ2-7; no firm D call. V was cut by 3 bases and J by 5 bases, with 14 bases left in between. CDR1 is SQVTM and CDR2 is ANQGSEA in the germline V gene. This CDR3 contains 13 residues. Written as DNA, the CDR3 is TGCAGCGTTGAGCGGAGAAATTTAAACGAGCAGTACTTC. It encodes CSVERRNLNEQYF.

This clonotype was counted many times. The gene calls are TRBV4-2 and TRBJ2-3, with TRBD2 matching 10 bases. V trimming: 0 bases; J trimming: 8 bases; junction bases outside the gene matches: 8. Germline V gives CDR1 LGHNA, CDR2 YNFKEQ. There are 16 residues in the CDR3. CDR3 protein: CASSQEASGSIITQYF. CDR3 coding DNA: TGTGCCAGCAGCCAAGAGGCTAGCGGGAGTATAATTACGCAGTATTTT.

The gene calls are TRBV7-6 and TRBJ2-2, with 9 nucleotides matching TRBD2. In germline, CDR1 is SGHVS, CDR2 FNYEAQ. This CDR3 has 15 residues. Germline trimming cut 2 bases from V and 6 bases from J; bases unmatched to any gene: 4. The CDR3 reads CASSLYSGSSGELFF. Here the CDR3 DNA reads TGTGCCAGCAGCTTATATAGCGGGAGTTCCGGGGAGCTGTTTTTT.

This clonotype has a count of ten or more. V is TRBV3-1 and J is TRBJ2-7, with TRBD2 matching over 8 bases. Germline lookup yields CDR1 LGHDT and CDR2 YNNKEL (reference sequence). V lost 7 bases, J lost 3 bases, and 5 bases stayed unmatched. The CDR3 contains 13 residues. The CDR3 region has the DNA TGTGCCAGCACGGGGCTAGCGGGCTACGAGCAGTACTTC. It codes for CASTGLAGYEQYF.

The chain recombines TRBV6-2 or TRBV6-3 with TRBJ1-1; D is unclear. With 7 bases removed from V and 2 bases from J, the gap between germline ends came to 8 bases. Germline-derived CDR1 and CDR2 are MNHEY and SVGEGT. This CDR3 region has 12 residues. The CDR3 loop reads CASTFVNTEAFF. The CDR3 DNA reads TGTGCCAGCACCTTCGTTAACACTGAAGCTTTCTTT.

V is TRBV20-1 and J is TRBJ2-3; 14 bases are a match to TRBD2. After removal of 4 bases from V and 4 bases from J, the junction contained 13 bases not matched to a gene. This CDR3 region has 18 residues. Looked up from germline, CDR1 is DFQATT and CDR2 is SNEGSKA (reference sequence). The CDR3 reads CSANSGLAGVNVADTQYF. CDR3 in DNA: TGCAGTGCTAATTCGGGACTAGCGGGAGTAAATGTAGCAGATACGCAGTATTTT.

The rearrangement links TRBV6-1 to TRBJ2-1, with a possible D match to TRBD2 (5 bases). Germline V gene sequence: CDR1 MNHNS, CDR2 SASEGT. The CDR3 totals 15 residues. Trimming stripped 5 bases from V and 8 bases from J, with 19 bases between. The CDR3 spells CASSPLSGNWYEQFF. The CDR3, as DNA: TGTGCCAGCAGTCCTTTATCGGGGAACTGGTATGAGCAGTTCTTC.

The rearrangement links TRBV20-1 to TRBJ1-5; D is perhaps TRBD1 (5 bases). V shed 6 bases and J shed 9 bases, with 21 bases lying between them. CDR1 DFQATT and CDR2 SNEGSKA come from the germline V gene (reference sequence). CDR3 length: 14 residues. The CDR3 here is CSAPPRQLKRPQHF. The CDR3 DNA follows: TGCAGTGCCCCCCCCCGACAGTTGAAGAGGCCCCAGCATTTT.

In this sample, this clonotype turned up many times. The CDR3 region has the DNA TGTGCCAGCAGTTCCTTTTTCGGGGCTGGGCAAGAGACCCAGTACTTC. Its protein is CASSSFFGAGQETQYF. The chain couples TRBV28 to TRBJ2-5, with D possibly being TRBD1 or TRBD2 (5 bases each). With 4 bases removed from V and 2 bases from J, the gap between germline ends came to 17 bases. CDR3 size: 16 residues. Germline V gene data show CDR1 as MDHEN and CDR2 as SYDVKM.